These T cell receptor beta chains were read from a single sample in a study of CD8+CD57+ T cells in acquired aplastic anemia. TCRdb itself ran the reads through MiXCR, one entry per CDR3 protein. The profile covers roughly 150,000 distinct CDR3 sequences, with about half appearing a single time and 2.5% to 3.5% taken by the ten largest. The sample was sorted CD4+, CD8+, or CD8+CD57+ T cells (not recorded which) from PBMCs. Receptors were obtained from a human donor with aplastic anemia. Each CDR3 is given with its conserved first and last residue. D genes are given only for firm matches. Clone size is given for some rows only: seen once, a few or many times, or a class if the clone is expanded.

TRBJ2-3	-	TRBV24-1	16	-	TGTGCCACCAGCGCACTAGGCTCTGGGGGTTACAATGAGCAGTATTTT	CATSALGSGGYNEQYF
TRBJ2-7	-	TRBV4-3	15	-	TGCGCCAGCAGCCAAGATCTTGGATTCTCCTACGAGCAGTACTTC	CASSQDLGFSYEQYF
TRBJ1-5	-	TRBV2	13	-	TGTGCCAGCAGTGAAGGGCCCCATCAGCCCCAGCATTTT	CASSEGPHQPQHF
TRBJ1-5	-	TRBV2	11	once	TGTGCCAGCAGTTTAGGGGTAACCCAGCATTTT	CASSLGVTQHF
TRBJ2-2	-	TRBV10-3	14	-	TGTGCCGCAGGAGGGGAGGCGAACACCGGGGAGCTGTTTTTT	CAAGGEANTGELFF
TRBJ2-7	TRBD1	TRBV5-1	16	-	TGCGCCAGCAGCTTCGACCCGGGACAGGGAGTTTACGAGCAGTACTTC	CASSFDPGQGVYEQYF
TRBJ2-7	-	TRBV4-1	13	once	TGCGCCAGCAGCCAAGCGCCGTCTCCCGAGCAGTACTTC	CASSQAPSPEQYF
TRBJ2-7	TRBD1	TRBV20-1	13	-	TGCAGTGCCGTCAGGACAGGGGCCTACGAGCAGTACTTC	CSAVRTGAYEQYF
TRBJ2-7	TRBD1	TRBV2	13	-	TGTGCCAGCAGGGGACAGGGGGCGAGGGAGCAGTACTTC	CASRGQGAREQYF
TRBJ2-5	-	TRBV7-9	13	-	TGTGCCAGCAGCTCCTCGGGGCAAGAGACCCAGTACTTC	CASSSSGQETQYF
TRBJ2-3	TRBD1	TRBV29-1	17	many	TGCAGCGTTGAGGGGGTGACAGGGGACGCTAGCACAGATACGCAGTATTTT	CSVEGVTGDASTDTQYF
TRBJ1-2	-	TRBV29-1	12	-	TGCAGCGTTCGATTGATGGGGGTTGGCTACACCTTC	CSVRLMGVGYTF
TRBJ2-3	-	TRBV30	18	-	TGTGCCTGGAGTGTCTCAGGGGAACAGGGCCTACGCGCAGATACGCAGTATTTT	CAWSVSGEQGLRADTQYF